This T cell receptor beta chain is from a study of blood T cell repertoires in COVID-19. At the level of the study: Some COVID-19 samples were acute and others convalescent; all came from the United States, Italy and Spain. PBMCs, B-cell-depleted T cells, or T cells provided the cDNA or gDNA that made up the material.

This clone came up once. Per the authors' pipeline: Reference gene primer amplification yielded estimated nucleated cell counts. Profiling relied on immunoSEQ multiplex PCR, and the TCRdb table lists in-frame clones only, not all of them. V, J and clone size derive from that table, while D and trimming were established from the DNA sequence. The repertoire holds hundreds of thousands of clones, with over 75% as singletons. CDR1 is SGDLS and CDR2 is YYNGEE in the germline V gene. This CDR3 region has 15 residues. The V and J ends lost 0 bases and 12 bases respectively, with 16 bases between them. The V call is TRBV9, the J call TRBJ1-6; D is unclear. Sequenced sample: peripheral blood. The TCR comes from a human donor in a cohort sampled during active COVID-19. CDR3 loop: CASSVVGITSGPLHF. The CDR3 DNA sequence: TGTGCCAGCAGCGTAGTAGGGATCACCAGCGGACCCCTCCACTTT.